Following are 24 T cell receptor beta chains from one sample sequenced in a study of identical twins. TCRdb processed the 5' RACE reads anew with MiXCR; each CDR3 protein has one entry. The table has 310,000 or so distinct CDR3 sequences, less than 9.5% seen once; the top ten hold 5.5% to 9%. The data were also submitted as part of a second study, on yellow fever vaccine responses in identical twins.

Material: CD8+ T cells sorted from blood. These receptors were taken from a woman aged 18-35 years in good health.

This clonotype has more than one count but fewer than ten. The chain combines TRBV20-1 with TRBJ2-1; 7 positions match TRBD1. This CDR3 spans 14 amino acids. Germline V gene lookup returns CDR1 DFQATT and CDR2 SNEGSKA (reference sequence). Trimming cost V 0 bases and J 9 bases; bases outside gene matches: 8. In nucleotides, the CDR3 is TGCAGTGCTAGAGATCGAGGGGGCGCGGGTGAGCAGTTCTTC. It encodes CSARDRGGAGEQFF.

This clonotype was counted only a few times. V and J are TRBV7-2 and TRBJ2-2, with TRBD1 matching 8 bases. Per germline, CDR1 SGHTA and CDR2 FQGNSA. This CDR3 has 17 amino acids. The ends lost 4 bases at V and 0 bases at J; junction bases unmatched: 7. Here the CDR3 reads CASSWPGTGPNTGELFF. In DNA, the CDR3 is TGTGCCAGCAGCTGGCCCGGGACAGGCCCGAACACCGGGGAGCTGTTTTTT.

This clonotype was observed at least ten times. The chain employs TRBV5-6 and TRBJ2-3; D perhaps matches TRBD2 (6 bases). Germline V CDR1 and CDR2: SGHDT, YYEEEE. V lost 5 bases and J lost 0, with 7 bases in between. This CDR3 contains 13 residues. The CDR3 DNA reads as TGTGCCAGCAGGGCGGGGAGCACAGATACGCAGTATTTT. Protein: CASRAGSTDTQYF.

The CDR3 spells CASSTRAGEISYEQYF. The CDR3 region has the DNA TGCGCCAGCAGCACCCGCGCAGGGGAGATTTCCTACGAGCAGTACTTC. The chain recombines TRBV5-1 with TRBJ2-7; D perhaps matches TRBD1 (6 bases). The CDR3 loop spans 16 amino acids. Germline V CDR1 and CDR2: SGHRS, YFSETQ. V was trimmed by 4 bases and J by 1 base, leaving 18 bases between them.

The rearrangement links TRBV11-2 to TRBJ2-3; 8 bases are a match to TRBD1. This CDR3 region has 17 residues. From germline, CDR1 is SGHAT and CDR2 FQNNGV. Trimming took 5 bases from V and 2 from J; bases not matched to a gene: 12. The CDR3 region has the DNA TGTGCCAGCAGCGGGTTAGGACAGGGAAGAGACACAGATACGCAGTATTTT. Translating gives CASSGLGQGRDTDTQYF.

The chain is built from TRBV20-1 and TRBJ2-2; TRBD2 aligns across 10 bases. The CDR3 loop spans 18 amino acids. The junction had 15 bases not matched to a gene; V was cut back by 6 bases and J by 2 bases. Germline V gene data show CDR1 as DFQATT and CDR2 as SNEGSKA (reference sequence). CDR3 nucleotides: TGCAGTGCCCCGGGACTAGCGTCCCCCGAGCCTAACACCGGGGAGCTGTTTTTT. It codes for CSAPGLASPEPNTGELFF.

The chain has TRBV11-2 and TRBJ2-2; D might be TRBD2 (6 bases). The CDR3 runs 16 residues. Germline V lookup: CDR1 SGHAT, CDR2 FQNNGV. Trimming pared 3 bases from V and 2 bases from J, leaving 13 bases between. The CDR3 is CASSFWLAINTGELFF. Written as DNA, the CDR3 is TGTGCCAGCAGCTTCTGGCTAGCGATTAACACCGGGGAGCTGTTTTTT.

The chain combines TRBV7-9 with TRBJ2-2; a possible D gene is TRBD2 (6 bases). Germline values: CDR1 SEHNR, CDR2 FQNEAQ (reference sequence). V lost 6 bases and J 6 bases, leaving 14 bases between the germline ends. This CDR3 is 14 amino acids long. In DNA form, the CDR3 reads TGTGCCAGCAGTCGAGAGGGAGGTGCCGGGGAGCTGTTTTTT. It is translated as CASSREGGAGELFF. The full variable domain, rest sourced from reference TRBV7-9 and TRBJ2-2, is DTGVSQNPRHKITKRGQNVTFRCDPISEHNRLYWYRQTLGQGPEFLTYFQNEAQLEKSRLLSDRFSAERPKGSFSTLEIQRTEQGDSAMYLCASSREGGAGELFFGEGSRLTVL.

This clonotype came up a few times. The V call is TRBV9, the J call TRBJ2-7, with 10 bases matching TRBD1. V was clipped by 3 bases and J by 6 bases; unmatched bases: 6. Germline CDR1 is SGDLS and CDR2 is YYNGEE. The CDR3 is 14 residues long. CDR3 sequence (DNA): TGTGCCAGCAGCGCCTACGGGACAGGGGCCGAGCAGTACTTC. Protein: CASSAYGTGAEQYF. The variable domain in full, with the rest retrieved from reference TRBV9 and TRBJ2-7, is DSGVTQTPKHLITATGQRVTLRCSPRSGDLSVYWYQQSLDQGLQFLIQYYNGEERAKGNILERFSAQQFPDLHSELNLSSLELGDSALYFCASSAYGTGAEQYFGPGTRLTVT.

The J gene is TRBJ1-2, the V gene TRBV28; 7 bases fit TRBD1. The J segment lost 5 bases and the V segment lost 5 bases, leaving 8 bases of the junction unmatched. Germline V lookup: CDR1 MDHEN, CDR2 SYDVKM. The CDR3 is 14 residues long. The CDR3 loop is CASSPPPTGYGYTF. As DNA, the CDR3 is TGTGCCAGCAGTCCACCCCCGACAGGGTATGGCTACACCTTC.

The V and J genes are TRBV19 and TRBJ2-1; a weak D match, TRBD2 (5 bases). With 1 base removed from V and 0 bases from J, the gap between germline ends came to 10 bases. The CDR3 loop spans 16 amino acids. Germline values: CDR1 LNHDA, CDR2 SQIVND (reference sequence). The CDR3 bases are TGTGCCAGTAGTATAGTTAGCGCCAGCTCCTACAATGAGCAGTTCTTC. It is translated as CASSIVSASSYNEQFF.

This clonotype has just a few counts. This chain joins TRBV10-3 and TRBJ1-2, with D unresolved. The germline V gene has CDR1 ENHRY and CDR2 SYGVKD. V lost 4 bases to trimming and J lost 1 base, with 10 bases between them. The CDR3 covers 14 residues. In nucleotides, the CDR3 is TGTGCCATCAGTGGGGCAGATTTTAACTATGGCTACACCTTC. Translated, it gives CAISGADFNYGYTF.

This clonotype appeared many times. In DNA form, the CDR3 reads TGCAGCGTTGAATCTCGGGTAGGCTACACCTTC. This codes for CSVESRVGYTF. The chain has TRBV29-1 and TRBJ1-2; the D is unclear. The CDR3 length is 11 residues. V was trimmed by 2 bases and J by 8 bases, leaving 9 bases between them. Germline V lookup: CDR1 SQVTM, CDR2 ANQGSEA.

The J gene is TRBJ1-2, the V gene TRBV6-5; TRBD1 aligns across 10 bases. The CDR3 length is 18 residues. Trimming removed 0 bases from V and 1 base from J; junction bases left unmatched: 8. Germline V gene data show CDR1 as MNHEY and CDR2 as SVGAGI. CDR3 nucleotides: TGTGCCAGCAGTTACTCGGGTTGGGACAGGGGATTTAACTATGGCTACACCTTC. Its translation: CASSYSGWDRGFNYGYTF.

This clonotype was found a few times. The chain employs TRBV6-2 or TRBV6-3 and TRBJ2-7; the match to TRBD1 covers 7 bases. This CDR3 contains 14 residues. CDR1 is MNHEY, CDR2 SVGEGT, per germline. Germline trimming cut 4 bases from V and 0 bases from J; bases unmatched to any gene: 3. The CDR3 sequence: CASSWGQYSYEQYF. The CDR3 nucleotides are TGTGCCAGCAGTTGGGGACAGTACTCCTACGAGCAGTACTTC.

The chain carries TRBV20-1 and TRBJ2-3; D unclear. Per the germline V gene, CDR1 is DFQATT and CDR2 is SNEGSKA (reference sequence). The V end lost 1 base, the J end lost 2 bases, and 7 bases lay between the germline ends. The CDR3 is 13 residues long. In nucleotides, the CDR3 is TGCAGTGCTAGAGTGCAGTACACAGATACGCAGTATTTT. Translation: CSARVQYTDTQYF.

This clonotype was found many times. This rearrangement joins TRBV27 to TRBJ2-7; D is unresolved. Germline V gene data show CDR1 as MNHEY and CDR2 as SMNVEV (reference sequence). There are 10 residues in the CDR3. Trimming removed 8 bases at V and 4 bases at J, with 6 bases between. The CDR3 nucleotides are TGTGCCAGCGGGGTTTACGAGCAGTACTTC. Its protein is CASGVYEQYF.

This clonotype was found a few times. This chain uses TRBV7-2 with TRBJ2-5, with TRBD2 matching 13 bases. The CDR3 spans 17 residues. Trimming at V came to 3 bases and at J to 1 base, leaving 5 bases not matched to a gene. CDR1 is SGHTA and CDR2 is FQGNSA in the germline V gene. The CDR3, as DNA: TGTGCCAGCAGCTTCCCGGGACTAGCGGGGTTCCAAGAGACCCAGTACTTC. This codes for CASSFPGLAGFQETQYF.

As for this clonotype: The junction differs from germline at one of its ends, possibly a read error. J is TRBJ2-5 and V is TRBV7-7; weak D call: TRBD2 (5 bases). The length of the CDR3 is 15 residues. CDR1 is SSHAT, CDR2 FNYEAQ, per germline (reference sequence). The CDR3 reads CASSLLEAWEETQYF. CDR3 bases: TGTGCTAGCAGCTTATTGGAGGCGTGGGAAGAGACCCAGTACTTC.

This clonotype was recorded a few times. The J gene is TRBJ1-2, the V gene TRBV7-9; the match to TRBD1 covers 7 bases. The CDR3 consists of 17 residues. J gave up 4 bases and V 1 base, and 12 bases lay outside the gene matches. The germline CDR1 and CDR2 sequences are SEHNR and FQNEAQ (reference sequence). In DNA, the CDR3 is TGTGCCAGCAGCTTAGTTGGGACAGTGGAAATGAGCTATGGCTACACCTTC. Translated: CASSLVGTVEMSYGYTF.

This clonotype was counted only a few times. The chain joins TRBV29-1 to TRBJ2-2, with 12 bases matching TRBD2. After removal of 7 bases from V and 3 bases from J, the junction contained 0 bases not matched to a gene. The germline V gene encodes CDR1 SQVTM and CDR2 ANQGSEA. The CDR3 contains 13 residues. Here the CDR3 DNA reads TGCAGCGCTAGCGGGGGGGACACCGGGGAGCTGTTTTTT. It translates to CSASGGDTGELFF.

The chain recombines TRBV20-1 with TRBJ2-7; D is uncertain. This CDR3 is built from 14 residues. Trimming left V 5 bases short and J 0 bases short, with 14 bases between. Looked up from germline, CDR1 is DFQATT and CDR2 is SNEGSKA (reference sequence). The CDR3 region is CSAEFHPGSYEQYF. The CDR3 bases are TGCAGTGCTGAGTTCCATCCCGGCTCCTACGAGCAGTACTTC.

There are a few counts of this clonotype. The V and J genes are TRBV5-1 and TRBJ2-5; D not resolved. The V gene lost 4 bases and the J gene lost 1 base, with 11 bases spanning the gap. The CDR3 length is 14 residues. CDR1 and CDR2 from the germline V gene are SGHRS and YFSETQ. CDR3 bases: TGCGCCAGCAGCCCGCAAGCTATCCAAGAGACCCAGTACTTC. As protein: CASSPQAIQETQYF.

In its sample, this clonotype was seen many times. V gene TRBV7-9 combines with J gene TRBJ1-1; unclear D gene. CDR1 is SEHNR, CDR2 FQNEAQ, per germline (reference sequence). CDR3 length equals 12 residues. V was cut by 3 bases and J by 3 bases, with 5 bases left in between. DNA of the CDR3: TGTGCCAGCAGCTTCCGGGACACTGAAGCTTTCTTT. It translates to CASSFRDTEAFF.